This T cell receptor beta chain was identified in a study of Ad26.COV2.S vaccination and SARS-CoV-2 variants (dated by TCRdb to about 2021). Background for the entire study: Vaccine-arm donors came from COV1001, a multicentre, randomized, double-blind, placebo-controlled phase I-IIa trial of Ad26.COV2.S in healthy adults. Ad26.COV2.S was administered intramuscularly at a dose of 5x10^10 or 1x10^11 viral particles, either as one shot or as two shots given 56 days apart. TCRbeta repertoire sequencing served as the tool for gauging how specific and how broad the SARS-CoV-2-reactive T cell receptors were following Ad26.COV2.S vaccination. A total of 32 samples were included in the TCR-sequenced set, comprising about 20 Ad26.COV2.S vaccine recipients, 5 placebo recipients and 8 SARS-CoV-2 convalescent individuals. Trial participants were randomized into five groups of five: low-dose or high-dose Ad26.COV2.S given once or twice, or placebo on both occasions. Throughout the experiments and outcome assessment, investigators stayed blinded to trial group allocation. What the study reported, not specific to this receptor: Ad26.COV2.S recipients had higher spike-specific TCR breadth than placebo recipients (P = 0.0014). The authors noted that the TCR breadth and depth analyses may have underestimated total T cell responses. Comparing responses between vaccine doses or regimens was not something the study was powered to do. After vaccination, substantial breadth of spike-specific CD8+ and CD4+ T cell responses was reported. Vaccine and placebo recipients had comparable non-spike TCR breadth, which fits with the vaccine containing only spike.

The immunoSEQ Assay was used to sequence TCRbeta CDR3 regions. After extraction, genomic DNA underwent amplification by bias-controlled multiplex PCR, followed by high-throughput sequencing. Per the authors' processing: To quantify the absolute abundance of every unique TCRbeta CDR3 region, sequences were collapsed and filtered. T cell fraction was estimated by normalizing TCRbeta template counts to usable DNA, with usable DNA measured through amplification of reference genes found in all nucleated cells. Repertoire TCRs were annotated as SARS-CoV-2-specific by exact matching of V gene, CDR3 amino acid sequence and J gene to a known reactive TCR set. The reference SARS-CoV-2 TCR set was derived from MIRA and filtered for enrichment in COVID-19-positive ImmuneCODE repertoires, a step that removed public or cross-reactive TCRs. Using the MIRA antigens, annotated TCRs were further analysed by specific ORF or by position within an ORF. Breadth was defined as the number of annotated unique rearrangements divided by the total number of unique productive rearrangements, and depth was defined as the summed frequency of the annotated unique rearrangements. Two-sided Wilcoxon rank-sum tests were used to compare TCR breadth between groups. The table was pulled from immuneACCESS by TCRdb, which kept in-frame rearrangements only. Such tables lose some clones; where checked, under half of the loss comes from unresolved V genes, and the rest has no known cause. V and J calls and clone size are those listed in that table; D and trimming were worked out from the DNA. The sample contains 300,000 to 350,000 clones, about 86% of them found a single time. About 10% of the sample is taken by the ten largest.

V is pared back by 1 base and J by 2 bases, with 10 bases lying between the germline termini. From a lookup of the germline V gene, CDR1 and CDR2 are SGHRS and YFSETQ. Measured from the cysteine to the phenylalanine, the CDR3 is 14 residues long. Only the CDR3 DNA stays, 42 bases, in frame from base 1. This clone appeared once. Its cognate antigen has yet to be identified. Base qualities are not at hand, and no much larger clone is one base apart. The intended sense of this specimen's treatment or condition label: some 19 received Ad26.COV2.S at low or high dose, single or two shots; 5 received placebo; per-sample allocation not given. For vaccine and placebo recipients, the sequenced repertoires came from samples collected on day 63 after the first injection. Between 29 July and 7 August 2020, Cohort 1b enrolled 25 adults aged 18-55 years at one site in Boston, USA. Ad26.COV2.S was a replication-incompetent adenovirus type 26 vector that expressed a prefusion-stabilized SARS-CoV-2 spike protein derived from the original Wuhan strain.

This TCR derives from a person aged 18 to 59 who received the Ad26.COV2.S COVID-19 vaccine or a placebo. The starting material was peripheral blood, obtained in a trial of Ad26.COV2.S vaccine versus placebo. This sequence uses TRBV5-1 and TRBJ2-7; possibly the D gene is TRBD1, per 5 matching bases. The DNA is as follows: TGCGCCAGCAGCTTGCTCGACAGAGCCTACGAGCAGTACTTC. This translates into CASSLLDRAYEQYF.